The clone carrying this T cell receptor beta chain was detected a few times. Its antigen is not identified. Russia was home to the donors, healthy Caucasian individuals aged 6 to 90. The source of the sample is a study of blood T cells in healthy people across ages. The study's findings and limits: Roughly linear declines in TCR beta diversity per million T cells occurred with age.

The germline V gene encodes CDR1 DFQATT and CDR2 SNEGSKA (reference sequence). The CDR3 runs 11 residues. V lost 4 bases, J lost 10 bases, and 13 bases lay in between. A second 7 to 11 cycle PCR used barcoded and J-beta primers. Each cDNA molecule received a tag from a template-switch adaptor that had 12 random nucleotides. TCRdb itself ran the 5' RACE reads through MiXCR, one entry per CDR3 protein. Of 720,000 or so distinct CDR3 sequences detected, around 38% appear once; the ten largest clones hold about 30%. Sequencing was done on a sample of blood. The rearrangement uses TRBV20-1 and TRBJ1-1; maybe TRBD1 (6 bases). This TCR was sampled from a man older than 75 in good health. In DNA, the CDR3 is TGCAGTGCTACCGACGGGGGCATAGCTTTCTTT. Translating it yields CSATDGGIAFF.